Listed below are T cell receptor beta chains from one sample, sequenced in a study of T cell responses to AZD1222 COVID-19 vaccine. The table came from immunoSEQ multiplex PCR; TCRdb's copy has only in-frame clones and leaves some out. The repertoire holds under 150,000 clones, with 85% to 95% as singletons. The sample was peripheral blood, taken on day 0 of MenACWY control vaccination. The receptors were gathered from an adult in good health. Both conserved end residues are part of each CDR3. The D gene is left open where the match is weak. A row's size may be missing; if present it is once, few, many or a size class.

TRBV6-4	TRBJ1-1	.	.	CASSDSRGTEAFF	TGTGCCAGCAGTGACTCGAGGGGCACTGAAGCTTTCTTT
TRBV24-1	TRBJ2-7	TRBD1	once	CATSERTGEGYEQYF	TGTGCCACCAGTGAAAGGACAGGCGAGGGCTACGAGCAGTACTTC
TRBV5-1	TRBJ2-7	TRBD2	.	CASSPRGDEQYF	TGCGCCAGCAGCCCGCGGGGGGACGAGCAGTACTTC
TRBV10-3	TRBJ1-1	.	.	CAISAGGEAFF	TGTGCCATCAGTGCGGGGGGCGAAGCTTTCTTT
TRBV7-6	TRBJ2-1	.	.	CASSLAWQGKGEQFF	TGTGCCAGCAGCTTAGCGTGGCAGGGGAAGGGTGAGCAGTTCTTC
TRBV6-5	TRBJ1-5	.	.	CASSREWNQPQHF	TGTGCCAGCAGTAGGGAGTGGAATCAGCCCCAGCATTTT
TRBV10-1	TRBJ1-1	.	.	CASSWRDLEAFF	TGCGCCAGCAGTTGGAGGGACCTAGAAGCTTTCTTT
TRBV13	TRBJ2-7	.	.	CASSGNYEQYF	TGTGCCAGCAGTGGCAACTACGAGCAGTACTTC
TRBV3-1/TRBV3-2	TRBJ1-3	.	once	CASSQRGNTIYF	TGTGCCAGCAGCCAAAGAGGAAACACCATATATTTT
TRBV29-1	TRBJ2-1	.	.	CSQRLGIEQFF	TGCAGCCAACGGTTGGGAATTGAGCAGTTCTTC
TRBV7-9	TRBJ2-7	TRBD2	.	CASSNPGAGGPYEQYF	TGTGCCAGCAGCAACCCCGGAGCGGGAGGGCCCTACGAGCAGTACTTC
TRBV5-1	TRBJ1-1	.	once	CASSQLARTNTEAFF	TGCGCCAGCAGCCAGCTTGCCCGGACGAACACTGAAGCTTTCTTT
TRBV5-6	TRBJ2-3	.	.	CASSLSADTQYF	TGTGCCAGCAGCTTGAGCGCAGATACGCAGTATTTT
TRBV6-5	TRBJ2-7	.	.	CASRARDSGSYEQYF	TGTGCCAGCAGAGCCCGGGACTCCGGCTCCTACGAGCAGTACTTC
TRBV5-1	TRBJ2-2	TRBD1	few	CASSLMDRGSANTGELFF	TGCGCCAGCAGCTTAATGGACAGGGGTTCCGCGAACACCGGGGAGCTGTTTTTT
TRBV6-5	TRBJ2-1	.	.	CASTGGTLEFF	TGTGCCAGCACGGGCGGAACCTTGGAGTTCTTC
TRBV5-1	TRBJ1-3	.	.	CASSPPGAGNTIYF	TGCGCCAGCAGCCCTCCGGGGGCTGGAAACACCATATATTTT
TRBV7-6	TRBJ1-1	.	.	CASSALPPGAGLTEAFF	TGTGCCAGCAGCGCTCTCCCCCCAGGGGCGGGTCTGACTGAAGCTTTCTTT
TRBV9	TRBJ1-4	.	once	CASSDHRVREKLFF	TGTGCCAGCAGCGACCACAGGGTAAGGGAAAAACTGTTTTTT
TRBV7-9	TRBJ2-7	.	.	CASRRQASYEQYF	TGTGCCAGCAGGAGACAGGCCTCCTACGAGCAGTACTTC
TRBV27	TRBJ1-2	TRBD1	.	CASSKQGASDGYTF	TGTGCCAGCAGTAAACAGGGGGCTTCGGATGGCTACACCTTC
TRBV7-6	TRBJ2-2	.	.	CASSSAGGLNTGELFF	TGTGCCAGCAGCTCCGCTGGGGGCCTGAACACCGGGGAGCTGTTTTTT
TRBV28	TRBJ1-5	.	.	CASRPGGSGNQPQHF	TGTGCCAGCAGACCCGGCGGGTCTGGCAATCAGCCCCAGCATTTT
TRBV11-2	TRBJ2-7	.	.	CASSLGASYEQYF	TGTGCCAGCAGCTTAGGCGCATCCTACGAGCAGTACTTC
TRBV6-6	TRBJ1-6	.	.	CASSYDSYNSPLHF	TGTGCCAGCAGTTACGACAGTTATAATTCACCCCTCCACTTT
TRBV2	TRBJ1-4	TRBD1	.	CASRLGTGTEKLFF	TGTGCCAGCAGACTCGGGACAGGGACTGAAAAACTGTTTTTT
TRBV12-5	TRBJ1-2	.	.	CASGLRRTNYGYTF	TGTGCTAGTGGTTTGCGCAGGACGAACTATGGCTACACCTTC
TRBV28	TRBJ2-5	.	.	CASSQGLEVETQYF	TGTGCCAGCAGCCAAGGTCTTGAAGTGGAGACCCAGTACTTC
TRBV7-3	TRBJ1-1	.	.	CASLTPGYTEAFF	TGTGCCAGCTTGACCCCCGGGTACACTGAAGCTTTCTTT